Sequencing of this TCR beta chain was carried out in a study of blood T cell repertoires in COVID-19. In the study overall: Nucleic acid was either cDNA or gDNA, and it came from T cells, B-cell-depleted T cells, or PBMCs.

CDR3 size: 13 residues. Germline V CDR1 and CDR2: LGHDT, YNNKEL (reference sequence). With 1 base removed from V and 4 bases from J, the gap between germline ends came to 4 bases. Authors' processing steps: Estimation of nucleated cell counts relied on the amplification of reference gene primers. Profiling relied on immunoSEQ multiplex PCR, and the TCRdb table lists in-frame clones only, not all of them. V and J calls and clone size are as listed in that table; D and trimming were resolved from the DNA. The top ten hold around 14% of the sample, which has some 110,000 clones, about four fifths seen once.

Sequencing used peripheral blood. The origin of this receptor is a woman aged 55-70 years with acute or convalescent COVID-19. V usage is TRBV3-1 (or the pseudogene TRBV3-2) and J usage is TRBJ1-4; no firm D call. DNA of the CDR3: TGTGCCAGCAGCCAAGCCAATAATGAAAAACTGTTTTTT. Protein: CASSQANNEKLFF.